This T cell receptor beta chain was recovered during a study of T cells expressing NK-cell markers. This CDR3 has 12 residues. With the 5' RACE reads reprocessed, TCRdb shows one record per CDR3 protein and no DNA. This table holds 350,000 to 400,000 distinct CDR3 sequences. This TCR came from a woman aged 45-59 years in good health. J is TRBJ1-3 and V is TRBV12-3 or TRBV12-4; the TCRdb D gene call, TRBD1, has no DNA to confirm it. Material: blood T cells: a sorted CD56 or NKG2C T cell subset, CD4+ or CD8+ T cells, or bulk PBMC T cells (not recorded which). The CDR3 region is CVAGDSGNTIYF.